This T cell receptor (beta chain) was observed in a study of CD8 T cells in ankylosing spondylitis. Findings of the study overall: Typical of ankylosing spondylitis blood, it appeared, was a TCR beta motif of fewer than 10 highly homologous variants. Reportedly, disease-linked clones are significantly enriched in ankylosing spondylitis patients' matched synovial fluid.

The CDR3 extends over 14 amino acids. V was trimmed by 5 bases and J by 2 bases, leaving 10 bases between them. The germline gives CDR1 MNHNS, CDR2 SASEGT. A remark on this clonotype: The antigen is not known.

Library preparation for TCR beta used quantitative 5'-RACE with molecular barcodes. Each CDR3 protein gets one entry after TCRdb re-called the 5' RACE reads with MiXCR. This table has approximately 260,000 distinct CDR3 sequences, over 15% appearing once. V gene TRBV6-1 combines with J gene TRBJ1-5, with TRBD1 as a possible D gene (5 bases). What was sequenced was blood, either unsorted or a sorted T cell fraction (not recorded which). This TCR was sampled from a male donor with ankylosing spondylitis or in good health (not recorded which). The DNA of the CDR3 is TGTGCCAGCAGTCCGGGAGGGGGCAATCAGCCCCAGCATTTT. This sequence encodes CASSPGGGNQPQHF.